Below are 25 T cell receptor beta chains sequenced from a single sample in a study of blood T cell repertoires in COVID-19. Clones were sequenced by immunoSEQ multiplex PCR, and TCRdb holds only the in-frame ones, with some missing. Counted here are more than 110,000 clones, around nine tenths occurring once; the ten biggest clones make up less than 6.5%. Sequenced sample: peripheral blood. The source of these receptors is a human donor in a cohort sampled during active COVID-19.

This clone was counted once. The chain is built from TRBV9 and TRBJ1-1, with D possibly matching TRBD1 (5 bases). The V end lost 3 bases, the J end lost 1 base, and 13 bases lay between the germline ends. Germline V gene sequence: CDR1 SGDLS, CDR2 YYNGEE. This CDR3 has 15 residues. The CDR3 DNA is TGTGCCAGCAGCGCGGCTGGACAAAGGAACACTGAAGCTTTCTTT. Translating gives CASSAAGQRNTEAFF.

This chain links TRBV5-1 with TRBJ2-7; D might be TRBD2 (6 bases). V was cut by 3 bases and J by 2 bases, with 12 bases left in between. Germline V gene sequence: CDR1 SGHRS, CDR2 YFSETQ. This CDR3 region has 14 residues. CDR3 in DNA: TGCGCCAGCAGCTCGGGACTGCCAACCTACGAGCAGTACTTC. Translated: CASSSGLPTYEQYF.

The chain has TRBV18 and TRBJ2-6; 8 bases line up with TRBD1. V gave up 3 bases and J gave up 4 bases; unmatched junction bases: 5. CDR3 length: 16 amino acids. Germline V lookup: CDR1 KGHSH, CDR2 LQKENI. The CDR3 loop reads CASSPSTGAGANVLTF. The CDR3 region has the DNA TGTGCCAGCTCACCTTCGACAGGGGCCGGGGCCAACGTCCTGACTTTC.

The chain couples TRBV5-4 to TRBJ2-7; no clear D. Trimming left V 3 bases short and J 0 bases short, with 7 bases between. CDR3 size: 13 residues. Germline values: CDR1 SGHNT, CDR2 YYREEE (reference sequence). The CDR3 loop reads CASSWAHSYEQYF. The CDR3 DNA follows: TGTGCCAGCAGCTGGGCCCACTCCTACGAGCAGTACTTC.

The chain combines TRBV2 with TRBJ2-3, with D unclear. Per germline, CDR1 SNHLY and CDR2 FYNNEI. Trimming removed 3 bases from V and 10 bases from J, with 8 bases in between. The CDR3 runs 11 residues. The CDR3 is CASSDTRAQYF. DNA for the CDR3: TGTGCCAGCAGTGACACACGGGCGCAGTATTTT.

The chain has TRBV5-1 and TRBJ1-6, with 7 bases matching TRBD1. This CDR3 contains 15 residues. The J segment lost 10 bases and the V segment lost 2 bases, leaving 9 bases of the junction unmatched. Germline CDR1 and CDR2: SGHRS and YFSETQ. CDR3 DNA sequence: TGCGCCAGCAGCTTTAGGGAAGGGGGCGGATCACCCCTCCACTTT. Amino acid sequence: CASSFREGGGSPLHF.

The rearrangement links TRBV5-4 to TRBJ2-3; D call uncertain. The CDR3 totals 15 residues. Germline V gene lookup returns CDR1 SGHNT and CDR2 YYREEE (reference sequence). With 3 bases removed from V and 2 bases from J, the gap between germline ends came to 13 bases. The CDR3 is CASSSTAGSTDTQYF. The DNA for the CDR3 is TGTGCCAGCAGCTCCACAGCCGGTTCCACAGATACGCAGTATTTT.

The chain is built from TRBV28 and TRBJ2-7; TRBD1 might be the D (5 bases). V was pared by 3 bases and J by 0 bases, with 9 bases between. The CDR3 has 14 amino acids. Germline V CDR1 and CDR2: MDHEN, SYDVKM. The CDR3 DNA follows: TGTGCCAGCAGTTTGGACACGTTCTCCTACGAGCAGTACTTC. Translation gives CASSLDTFSYEQYF.

This clone was picked up a small number of times. The chain combines TRBV19 with TRBJ1-1, with 8 bases fitting TRBD1. V was pared by 4 bases and J by 4 bases, with 8 bases of the junction left unmatched. This CDR3 comprises 15 residues. Germline assignment: CDR1 LNHDA and CDR2 SQIVND (reference sequence). The CDR3 region is CASSTGQGGGTEAFF. The CDR3 DNA is TGTGCCAGTAGTACAGGACAGGGTGGGGGCACTGAAGCTTTCTTT.

This chain links TRBV27 with TRBJ1-2, with D unclear. The CDR3 has 13 residues. The germline V gene encodes CDR1 MNHEY and CDR2 SMNVEV (reference sequence). V was cut by 5 bases and J by 7 bases, with 14 bases left in between. This CDR3 is CASSHPGAGGYTF. CDR3 nucleotide sequence: TGTGCCAGCAGTCACCCGGGTGCCGGTGGCTACACCTTC.

The chain employs TRBV5-1 and TRBJ1-3; 8 bases fit TRBD1. The CDR3 covers 16 residues. CDR1 SGHRS and CDR2 YFSETQ come from the germline V gene. V dropped 4 bases and J dropped 2; count of bases not matched to a gene: 8. CDR3 bases: TGCGCCAGCAGCACGAATTTACAGGGGGCTGGAAACACCATATATTTT. Its translation is CASSTNLQGAGNTIYF.

CDR3 in DNA: TGTGCCAGCAGCTTCCACCGGGACAGGGCTTTAGAAGAGACCCAGTACTTC. The encoded protein is CASSFHRDRALEETQYF. The V call is TRBV7-6, the J call TRBJ2-5; 9 nucleotides line up with TRBD1. Trimming removed 3 bases from V and 3 bases from J; junction bases left unmatched: 11. Germline V gene data show CDR1 as SGHVS and CDR2 as FNYEAQ. The CDR3 is 17 residues long.

The V call is TRBV19, the J call TRBJ1-2, with TRBD1 identical over 8 bases. Germline loops: CDR1 LNHDA, CDR2 SQIVND (reference sequence). The CDR3 covers 17 residues. After removal of 3 bases from V and 7 bases from J, the junction contained 16 bases not matched to a gene. CDR3 in amino acids: CASSMGDRGNSRRGYTF. The CDR3 coding sequence is TGTGCCAGTAGTATGGGCGACAGGGGTAATTCTCGCCGTGGCTACACCTTC. The whole variable domain, remainder taken from reference TRBV19 and TRBJ1-2, is DGGITQSPKYLFRKEGQNVTLSCEQNLNHDAMYWYRQDPGQGLRLIYYSQIVNDFQKGDIAEGYSVSREKKESFPLTVTSAQKNPTAFYLCASSMGDRGNSRRGYTFGSGTRLTVV.

This clone was seen only once. J is TRBJ2-7 and V is TRBV19; D uncertain. This CDR3 is 15 amino acids long. Deletions cut 1 base from V and 4 bases from J, with 14 bases between. CDR1 LNHDA and CDR2 SQIVND come from the germline V gene (reference sequence). The DNA for the CDR3 is TGTGCCAGTAGTATAGGGTCGTTGCCCGGGTACGAGCAGTACTTC. It is translated as CASSIGSLPGYEQYF.

The chain joins TRBV19 to TRBJ2-1, with 7 bases matching TRBD1. Trimming took 9 bases from V and 5 from J; bases not matched to a gene: 4. The CDR3 loop spans 12 amino acids. The germline CDR1 and CDR2 sequences are LNHDA and SQIVND (reference sequence). In DNA form, the CDR3 reads TGTGCCAGCCACAGGGGTGACAATGAGCAGTTCTTC. Translating gives CASHRGDNEQFF. The complete variable domain, with remaining parts taken from reference TRBV19 and TRBJ2-1, reads DGGITQSPKYLFRKEGQNVTLSCEQNLNHDAMYWYRQDPGQGLRLIYYSQIVNDFQKGDIAEGYSVSREKKESFPLTVTSAQKNPTAFYLCASHRGDNEQFFGPGTRLTVL.

The table lists this clone with a count of one. The V gene is TRBV6-5, the J gene TRBJ1-6, with D possibly being TRBD1 (6 bases). V was trimmed by 2 bases and J by 9 bases, leaving 11 bases between them. Germline CDR1 and CDR2: MNHEY and SVGAGI. The length of the CDR3 is 14 residues. The CDR3 is CASSYNRASSPLHF. The CDR3 DNA sequence: TGTGCCAGCAGTTACAACAGGGCCTCTTCACCCCTCCACTTT.

The chain is built from TRBV7-3 and TRBJ1-2; D is perhaps TRBD1 (6 bases). The CDR3 extends over 15 amino acids. The germline CDR1 and CDR2 sequences are SGHTA and FQGTGA. V dropped 5 bases and J dropped 0 bases, with 13 bases sitting between them. The CDR3 DNA reads as TGTGCCAGCAGCCCCGGACAGTTATCTAACTATGGCTACACCTTC. Translated: CASSPGQLSNYGYTF.

The chain has TRBV19 and TRBJ1-5, with D possibly matching TRBD1 (6 bases). V gave up 7 bases and J gave up 6 bases, with 16 bases separating them. The CDR3 totals 14 residues. Germline CDR1 LNHDA, CDR2 SQIVND (reference sequence). CDR3 bases: TGTGCCAGTAACCAACAGGGCGGCGGTCAGCCCCAGCATTTT. Protein product: CASNQQGGGQPQHF.

The CDR3 region has the DNA TGTGCCAGCCGGGACAGTGGGTTTGGTATGAACACTGAAGCTTTCTTT. Residues: CASRDSGFGMNTEAFF. This chain joins TRBV19 and TRBJ1-1, with 7 positions matching TRBD1. The germline gives CDR1 LNHDA, CDR2 SQIVND (reference sequence). J gave up 0 bases and V 9 bases, and 13 bases lay outside the gene matches. The CDR3 consists of 16 residues.

The chain is built from TRBV10-3 and TRBJ2-3, with a weak D call TRBD2 (5 bases). Germline V gene data show CDR1 as ENHRY and CDR2 as SYGVKD. V lost 4 bases and J lost 0, with 8 bases in between. This CDR3 has 14 residues. CDR3 region: CAISVGVSTDTQYF. The DNA of the CDR3 is TGTGCCATCAGTGTCGGGGTTAGCACAGATACGCAGTATTTT.

The chain has TRBV5-8 and TRBJ1-2, with a weak D call TRBD1 (5 bases). This CDR3 region has 12 residues. The ends were cut back, 6 bases at V and 7 bases at J, with 13 bases in the middle. The germline CDR1 and CDR2 sequences are SGHTS and YDEGEE. The CDR3 protein is CASTLWGGGYTF. CDR3 nucleotides: TGTGCCAGCACCCTGTGGGGCGGTGGCTACACCTTC.

The chain is built from TRBV9 and TRBJ2-7; 10 nucleotides agree with TRBD2. The CDR3 covers 14 residues. Germline loops: CDR1 SGDLS, CDR2 YYNGEE. Unmatched junction bases numbered 1, after V lost 4 bases and J lost 0 bases. The CDR3: CASSRTSGSYEQYF. The CDR3 bases are TGTGCCAGCAGCCGGACTAGCGGCTCCTACGAGCAGTACTTC.

The chain is built from TRBV6-7 and TRBJ2-5; TRBD1 aligns across 11 bases. TRBV6-7 qualifies as an ORF whose function is uncertain. The CDR3 extends over 16 amino acids. Germline trimming cut 0 bases from V and 3 bases from J; bases unmatched to any gene: 3. The CDR3 nucleotides are TGTGCCAGCAGTTACTCAGGGGACAGGGGGAAAGAGACCCAGTACTTC. It yields the protein CASSYSGDRGKETQYF.

The chain's CDR3 is CASKRKVTSEDTGELFF. The CDR3 DNA reads TGCGCCAGCAAAAGAAAAGTGACCAGCGAGGACACCGGGGAGCTGTTTTTT. The rearrangement joins TRBV5-1 to TRBJ2-2; D remains unclear. Germline V gives CDR1 SGHRS, CDR2 YFSETQ. This CDR3 has 17 residues. The ends were cut back, 6 bases at V and 3 bases at J, with 21 bases in the middle.

The chain employs TRBV3-1 (or the pseudogene TRBV3-2) and TRBJ2-7, with D possibly TRBD2 on 5 matching bases. The CDR3 covers 14 residues. V dropped 4 bases and J dropped 0 bases, with 10 bases sitting between them. The V gene's germline CDR1 is LGHDT and CDR2 YNNKEL (reference sequence). CDR3 nucleotide sequence: TGTGCCAGCAGCCCGCGGGTCAGCTCCTACGAGCAGTACTTC. This encodes CASSPRVSSYEQYF.